These 14 T cell receptor beta chains were all obtained from the same sample, sequenced in a study of blood T cell repertoires in COVID-19. Data came from immunoSEQ multiplex PCR; TCRdb stores just in-frame clones and leaves some out. The sample yields some 270,000 clones, about 89% seen once. Sequenced sample: peripheral blood. Receptors were obtained from a man in his fifties or sixties with acute or convalescent COVID-19.

Points on this clone: The sample contains more than one DNA sequence encoding this CDR3. This chain joins TRBV9 and TRBJ2-1; 10 bases line up with TRBD2. The germline V gene encodes CDR1 SGDLS and CDR2 YYNGEE. The V gene end was trimmed by 4 bases and the J gene end by 4 bases; junction bases not matched to a gene: 5. The CDR3 contains 15 residues. The CDR3 DNA reads TGTGCCAGCAGCTCTAGCGGGGGTGCATACAATGAGCAGTTCTTC. Translation: CASSSSGGAYNEQFF.

About this clone: The sample carries other DNA sequences with the same CDR3. The chain joins TRBV18 to TRBJ1-5; 8 nucleotides line up with TRBD1. Germline CDR1 KGHSH, CDR2 LQKENI. This CDR3 is built from 14 residues. The V segment lost 6 bases and the J segment 7 bases; nucleotides outside the gene matches: 8. CDR3 nucleotide sequence: TGTGCCAGCTCGCCAGGACAGGGTGGCCAGCCCCAGCATTTT. Translating it yields CASSPGQGGQPQHF.

The V gene is TRBV6-2 or TRBV6-3, the J gene TRBJ2-7; 11 nucleotides agree with TRBD1. This CDR3 has 18 amino acids. CDR1 is MNHEY and CDR2 is SVGEGT in the germline V gene. The V gene end was trimmed by 2 bases and the J gene end by 5 bases; junction bases not matched to a gene: 14. The CDR3 bases are TGTGCCAGCAGTTACCATCCTCCCGGGACAGGGGGGAGGAACGAGCAGTACTTC. It codes for CASSYHPPGTGGRNEQYF.

The chain combines TRBV2 with TRBJ1-1; D is ambiguous. There are 13 residues in the CDR3. Trimming cost V 6 bases and J 1 base, with 9 bases left between them. The germline gives CDR1 SNHLY, CDR2 FYNNEI. CDR3 loop: CASSPTGNTEAFF. Written as DNA, the CDR3 is TGTGCCAGCAGCCCTACGGGGAACACTGAAGCTTTCTTT.

J is TRBJ1-4 and V is TRBV5-1; no reliable D call. Trimming took 0 bases from V and 2 from J, leaving 5 bases between them. Germline CDR1 SGHRS, CDR2 YFSETQ. The CDR3 runs 14 residues. In nucleotides, the CDR3 is TGCGCCAGCAGCTTGGGACATACTAATGAAAAACTGTTTTTT. Its protein product is CASSLGHTNEKLFF.

The rearrangement joins TRBV5-1 to TRBJ2-2; 7 bases are shared with TRBD2. This CDR3 contains 16 residues. Germline V lookup: CDR1 SGHRS, CDR2 YFSETQ. Unmatched junction bases numbered 8, after V lost 0 bases and J lost 6 bases. The CDR3 loop is CASSLEVGGTAGELFF. CDR3 coding DNA: TGCGCCAGCAGCTTGGAGGTGGGGGGGACCGCCGGGGAGCTGTTTTTT.

This chain connects TRBV7-8 to TRBJ2-7, with D tentatively TRBD1 (6 bases). The CDR3 is made up of 21 amino acids. The V end was cut by 1 base, the J end by 0 bases, with 28 bases between. Germline V lookup: CDR1 SGHVS, CDR2 FQNEAQ. The chain's CDR3 is CASSLGLKPGITGSSSYEQYF. Here the CDR3 DNA reads TGTGCCAGCAGCTTAGGTTTAAAACCAGGAATTACAGGGTCGAGCTCCTACGAGCAGTACTTC.

This chain joins TRBV7-3 and TRBJ2-7, with 7 nucleotides matching TRBD1. Per the germline V gene, CDR1 is SGHTA and CDR2 is FQGTGA. The CDR3 runs 13 residues. V lost 6 bases, J lost 2 bases, and 4 bases stayed unmatched. For the CDR3, the DNA is TGTGCCAGCAGTGGGACAGAGACCTACGAGCAGTACTTC. It codes for CASSGTETYEQYF. The full variable domain, with the rest looked up from reference TRBV7-3 and TRBJ2-7, is GAGVSQTPSNKVTEKGKYVELRCDPISGHTALYWYRQSLGQGPEFLIYFQGTGAADDSGLPNDRFFAVRPEGSVSTLKIQRTERGDSAVYLCASSGTETYEQYFGPGTRLTVT.

This clone was found once. V usage is TRBV30 and J usage is TRBJ2-1, with 8 bases identical to TRBD2. The CDR3 covers 15 residues. The V and J ends lost 0 bases and 2 bases, in that order; junction bases with no gene match: 3. Looked up from germline, CDR1 is GTSNPN and CDR2 is SVGIG (reference sequence). This CDR3 reads CAWSVRGGTYNEQFF. The DNA of the CDR3 is TGTGCCTGGAGTGTACGGGGGGGGACCTACAATGAGCAGTTCTTC.

V is TRBV2 and J is TRBJ1-2; TRBD1 matches at 8 bases. Germline V gene lookup returns CDR1 SNHLY and CDR2 FYNNEI. This CDR3 is built from 16 residues. The V gene end was trimmed by 7 bases and the J gene end by 8 bases; junction bases not matched to a gene: 18. CDR3 DNA sequence: TGTGCCAGCACCGAGGAGGGGTCAGGGGGCGAGGAAGGCTACACCTTC. Translating it yields CASTEEGSGGEEGYTF.

The gene calls are TRBV19 and TRBJ2-2, with a possible D match to TRBD1 (5 bases). CDR1 is LNHDA, CDR2 SQIVND, per germline (reference sequence). Trimming removed 2 bases at V and 3 bases at J, with 10 bases between. The CDR3 sequence is 15 residues long. The CDR3 coding sequence is TGTGCCAGTAGTATAACAGCAGGGTACACCGGGGAGCTGTTTTTT. It codes for CASSITAGYTGELFF.

The chain recombines TRBV7-9 with TRBJ2-1, with D perhaps matching TRBD1 (6 bases). The germline V gene encodes CDR1 SEHNR and CDR2 FQNEAQ (reference sequence). The CDR3 runs 14 residues. The germline V and J ends were trimmed by 2 bases and 4 bases, with 9 bases remaining between them. CDR3 sequence: CASSLRGGYNEQFF. CDR3 coding DNA: TGTGCCAGCAGCTTACGAGGGGGATACAATGAGCAGTTCTTC.

This chain links TRBV2 with TRBJ2-6; D perhaps matches TRBD1 (5 bases). Germline V lookup: CDR1 SNHLY, CDR2 FYNNEI. V lost 4 bases to trimming and J lost 0 bases, with 7 bases between them. This CDR3 is 15 amino acids long. This CDR3 is CASSGQHSGANVLTF. For the CDR3, the DNA is TGTGCCAGCAGTGGACAGCACTCTGGGGCCAACGTCCTGACTTTC.

J is TRBJ2-5 and V is TRBV11-2; TRBD1 is a possible D gene (6 bases). V was trimmed by 1 base and J by 1 base, leaving 16 bases between them. This CDR3 has 17 amino acids. Germline values: CDR1 SGHAT, CDR2 FQNNGV. CDR3 protein: CASSLGWGLFSQETQYF. The CDR3 DNA reads as TGTGCCAGCAGCTTAGGCTGGGGGCTTTTCAGCCAAGAGACCCAGTACTTC. Full variable domain (remainder filled in from reference TRBV11-2 and TRBJ2-5): EAGVAQSPRYKIIEKRQSVAFWCNPISGHATLYWYQQILGQGPKLLIQFQNNGVVDDSQLPKDRFSAERLKGVDSTLKIQPAKLEDSAVYLCASSLGWGLFSQETQYFGPGTRLLVL.